The rows below give T cell receptor beta chains drawn from one sample of a study of blood T cell repertoires in COVID-19. The repertoire was sequenced with immunoSEQ multiplex PCR; TCRdb's copy has only in-frame clones and lacks some. Of fewer than 150,000 clones in the sample, around 76% were seen once. Sequencing was done on a sample of peripheral blood. The receptor source for this set is a human donor in a cohort sampled during active COVID-19. Both conserved end residues are part of each CDR3. D genes are given only for firm matches. Size is omitted from some rows. Given values are once, few, many or a class for expanded clones.

>NA|TRBV3-1/TRBV3-2|TRBJ1-1|NA
CASSHGIRGNTEAFF
TGTGCCAGCAGCCATGGGATTCGGGGGAACACTGAAGCTTTCTTT
>once|TRBV7-2|TRBJ2-5|NA
CASRPMVSQETQYF
TGTGCCAGCAGACCTATGGTGAGCCAAGAGACCCAGTACTTC
>NA|TRBV6-5|TRBJ1-1|NA
CATRGGLYTEAFF
TGTGCCACAAGGGGGGGGCTTTACACTGAAGCTTTCTTT
>once|TRBV19|TRBJ1-5|TRBD1
CASSSTGDQPQHF
TGTGCCAGTAGTTCTACAGGGGACCAGCCCCAGCATTTT
>once|TRBV11-3|TRBJ1-1|TRBD1
CASSPGTGSEAFF
TGTGCCAGCAGCCCAGGGACAGGTTCTGAAGCTTTCTTT
>NA|TRBV2|TRBJ1-3|TRBD1
CASSPGTGSSGNTIYF
TGTGCCAGCAGTCCCGGGACAGGGAGCTCTGGAAACACCATATATTTT
>NA|TRBV5-1|TRBJ1-1|NA
CASSLDIRGALNTEAFF
TGCGCCAGCAGCTTGGATATTCGGGGGGCCTTGAACACTGAAGCTTTCTTT
>NA|TRBV5-4|TRBJ2-5|NA
CASNRGGGTAQETQYF
TGTGCCAGCAACCGGGGGGGCGGGACAGCCCAAGAGACCCAGTACTTC
>NA|TRBV13|TRBJ1-2|NA
CASSSTLARHYTF
TGTGCCAGCAGCTCAACGCTGGCAAGACACTACACCTTC
>NA|TRBV5-4|TRBJ2-5|NA
CASSGGAQETQYF
TGTGCCAGCAGCGGCGGGGCCCAAGAGACCCAGTACTTC
>NA|TRBV9|TRBJ2-2|TRBD2
CASSPGLAGGNTGELFF
TGTGCCAGCAGCCCAGGACTAGCGGGGGGAAACACCGGGGAGCTGTTTTTT
>NA|TRBV5-5|TRBJ1-2|TRBD1
CASSLTGFGPGQKLLGYTF
TGTGCCAGCAGCTTGACTGGTTTTGGTCCGGGACAGAAGTTGTTGGGCTACACCTTC
>NA|TRBV4-1|TRBJ1-1|TRBD1
CASSQAGTGVNTEAFF
TGCGCCAGCAGCCAAGCCGGGACAGGGGTGAACACTGAAGCTTTCTTT
>NA|TRBV6-6|TRBJ2-5|NA
CASSYGEAQETQYF
TGTGCCAGCAGTTACGGGGAGGCCCAAGAGACCCAGTACTTC
>NA|TRBV19|TRBJ2-7|NA
CASSMEGYEQYF
TGTGCCAGTAGTATGGAGGGTTACGAGCAGTACTTC
>NA|TRBV20-1|TRBJ2-7|NA
CSARQPREQYF
TGCAGTGCCAGACAGCCTAGGGAGCAGTACTTC
>NA|TRBV19|TRBJ1-4|TRBD1
CASTPRTGPTNEKLFF
TGTGCCAGTACCCCCCGGACAGGGCCCACTAATGAAAAACTGTTTTTT
>NA|TRBV6-5|TRBJ1-1|NA
CASGNRNTEAFF
TGTGCCAGCGGAAACAGGAACACTGAAGCTTTCTTT
>NA|TRBV30|TRBJ1-1|NA
CAWSRGVGTEAFF
TGTGCCTGGAGTCGGGGTGTTGGCACTGAAGCTTTCTTT
>once|TRBV30|TRBJ1-5|NA
CAWSVSGRDFNQPQHF
TGTGCCTGGAGTGTATCGGGAAGAGACTTCAATCAGCCCCAGCATTTT
>NA|TRBV3-1/TRBV3-2|TRBJ2-7|TRBD1
CASSQNRDSYEQYF
TGTGCCAGCAGCCAAAACAGGGACAGCTACGAGCAGTACTTC
>few|TRBV5-4|TRBJ2-3|TRBD2
CASTAPAGGSTDTQYF
TGTGCCAGCACCGCTCCCGCGGGGGGTAGCACAGATACGCAGTATTTT
>NA|TRBV10-3|TRBJ2-7|TRBD2
CAISEGTSGGDEQYF
TGTGCCATCAGTGAGGGGACTAGCGGGGGGGACGAGCAGTACTTC
>NA|TRBV7-8|TRBJ1-6|TRBD1
CASSPDRVDSPLHF
TGTGCCAGCAGCCCGGACAGGGTAGATTCACCCCTCCACTTT
>NA|TRBV6-6|TRBJ1-6|TRBD1
CASSSGTGLYSPLHF
TGTGCCAGCAGTTCCGGGACAGGGTTATATTCACCCCTCCACTTT
>NA|TRBV21-1|TRBJ1-1|NA
CASKPQVMNTEAFF
TGTGCCAGCAAGCCACAGGTGATGAACACTGAAGCTTTCTTT
>NA|TRBV28|TRBJ1-2|NA
CASSSGGRGYTF
TGTGCCAGCAGTTCGGGGGGACGCGGCTACACCTTC
>NA|TRBV24-1|TRBJ2-3|TRBD1
CATSDLRDRAGDTQYF
TGTGCCACCAGTGATCTCCGGGACAGGGCGGGGGATACGCAGTATTTT
>NA|TRBV10-2|TRBJ2-7|TRBD1
CARGDRGNEQYF
TGCGCCAGGGGGGACAGGGGGAACGAGCAGTACTTC
>few|TRBV19|TRBJ1-5|NA
CASSISQNSNQPQHF
TGTGCCAGTAGTATCAGTCAGAATAGCAATCAGCCCCAGCATTTT
>NA|TRBV10-2|TRBJ1-1|NA
CASNLGGTNTEAFF
TGCGCCAGCAATCTTGGGGGCACGAACACTGAAGCTTTCTTT
>NA|TRBV18|TRBJ2-3|TRBD2
CASSPLDHLLGRGTDTQYF
TGTGCCAGCTCACCTCTCGATCATCTCCTAGGGAGGGGCACAGATACGCAGTATTTT
>few|TRBV28|TRBJ1-4|TRBD1
CASSSGTGVNEKLFF
TGTGCCAGCAGTTCCGGGACAGGGGTTAATGAAAAACTGTTTTTT
>NA|TRBV5-1|TRBJ2-3|NA
CASSLGISTDTQYF
TGCGCCAGCAGCTTGGGAATTAGTACAGATACGCAGTATTTT
>NA|TRBV10-3|TRBJ2-3|TRBD2
CAISERTTGNTAGYTDTQYF
TGTGCCATCAGTGAGAGAACGACGGGGAACACAGCGGGGTACACAGATACGCAGTATTTT
>NA|TRBV6-5|TRBJ2-1|TRBD1
CASSHTGGPYNEQFF
TGTGCCAGCAGCCACACAGGGGGACCCTACAATGAGCAGTTCTTC
>NA|TRBV5-1|TRBJ2-1|TRBD2
CASSPGLAGAPMSSYNEQFF
TGCGCCAGCAGCCCGGGACTAGCGGGGGCCCCCATGAGCTCCTACAATGAGCAGTTCTTC
>NA|TRBV7-8|TRBJ1-3|NA
CASSFARGNSGNTIYF
TGTGCCAGCAGCTTCGCCAGGGGCAACTCTGGAAACACCATATATTTT
>NA|TRBV6-2/TRBV6-3|TRBJ2-1|TRBD2
CASSYRLAGGNEQFF
TGTGCCAGCAGTTATAGGCTAGCCGGGGGGAATGAGCAGTTCTTC
>once|TRBV23-1|TRBJ1-4|TRBD1
CASSQSNRGCAYEKLFF
TGCGCCAGCAGTCAATCAAACAGGGGGTGTGCGTATGAAAAACTGTTTTTT
>NA|TRBV5-1|TRBJ2-7|TRBD2
CASSWSGGSYEQYF
TGCGCCAGCAGCTGGAGCGGGGGTTCTTACGAGCAGTACTTC
>once|TRBV6-6|TRBJ2-7|NA
CASLTPDTYEQYF
TGTGCCAGCCTGACACCGGACACCTACGAGCAGTACTTC